The T cell receptor beta chain under discussion was sequenced for a study of blood T cells in healthy people across ages. For the second PCR, which ran for about 6 to 12 cycles, a sample-barcoded 5' primer and a J-beta primer mix were used. TCRdb recomputed calls from the 5' RACE reads with MiXCR, one row per CDR3 protein. Altogether 1 million or so distinct CDR3 sequences are present, around 45% being singletons, with the ten largest covering 15% to 20%. From germline, CDR1 is ENHRY and CDR2 SYGVKD. This CDR3 comprises 14 residues. V lost 2 bases to trimming and J lost 4 bases; unmatched junction nucleotides: 3.

This clonotype was obtained from a woman aged 60 to 75 in good health. The sample was blood. The genes are TRBV10-3 and TRBJ1-2; 8 bases align to TRBD1. This CDR3 reads CAISEHDRGYGYTF. CDR3 sequence (DNA): TGTGCCATCAGTGAGCACGACAGGGGCTATGGCTACACCTTC.